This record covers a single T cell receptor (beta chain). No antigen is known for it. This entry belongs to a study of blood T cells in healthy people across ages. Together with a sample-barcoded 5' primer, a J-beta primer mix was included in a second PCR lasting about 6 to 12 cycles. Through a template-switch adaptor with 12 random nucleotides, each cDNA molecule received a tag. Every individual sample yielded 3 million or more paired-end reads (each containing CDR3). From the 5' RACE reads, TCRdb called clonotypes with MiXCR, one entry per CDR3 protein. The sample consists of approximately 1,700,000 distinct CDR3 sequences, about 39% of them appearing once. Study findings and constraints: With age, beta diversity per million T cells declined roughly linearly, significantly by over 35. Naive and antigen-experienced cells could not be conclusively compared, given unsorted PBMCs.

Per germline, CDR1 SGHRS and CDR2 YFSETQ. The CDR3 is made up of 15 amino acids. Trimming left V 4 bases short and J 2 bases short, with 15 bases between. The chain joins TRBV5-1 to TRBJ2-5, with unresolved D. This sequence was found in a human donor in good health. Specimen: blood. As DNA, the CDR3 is TGCGCCAGCAGCGCATTAGGAAACGTGCAAGAGACCCAGTACTTC. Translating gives CASSALGNVQETQYF.